The following is a T cell receptor (beta chain) sequence with its context. There is no known antigen for this receptor. The input lacks base qualities; no much larger clone sits a single base away. Collaborating institutions collected whole blood in K2EDTA tubes following their own protocols. Collaborator samples were shipped for TCRbeta analysis as frozen whole blood, isolated PBMCs, or DNA extracted from either sample type. The sample comes from a study of blood T cell repertoires in COVID-19 (TCRdb year 2020). Regarding the study in general: Collaborator samples came from the United States, Italy and Spain and covered acute and convalescent phases of COVID-19. The material from the prospective study consisted of cDNA or gDNA derived from T cells, B-cell-depleted T cells, or PBMCs. The dataset comprised deeply sampled blood TCRbeta repertoires from subjects exposed to, actively infected with, or recovered from COVID-19. The repertoires were made available in a free public database intended to serve as a resource for research on the immune response to SARS-CoV-2. The samples were drawn from two sources: the first 160 participants of the ongoing ImmuneRACE study, and some 1,300 subjects contributed by 6 global collaborators. A de-identified subject ID, COVID-19 status, age in years and sex were almost always included in the sample metadata. Where available, HLA class I and class II types were taken from metadata supplied by the sample provider and were not determined by assay-based typing.

In the germline V gene, CDR1 corresponds to SQVTM and CDR2 to ANQGSEA. V trim: 8 bases; J trim: 2 bases; unmatched bases: 20. The CDR3 has 17 amino acids, counting the end cysteine and phenylalanine. The kept DNA is CDR3 alone, 51 bases in frame from the first base. Results and caveats for the whole study, not just this receptor: The amount of clinical and demographic metadata varied by source and participant and was provided uncurated.

TCRbeta CDR3 regions were amplified from genomic DNA using the immunoSEQ Assay, a bias-controlled multiplex PCR. In the paper's pipeline: The number of nucleated cells in each sample was estimated by amplification of reference gene primers within the assay. To quantify the absolute abundance of each unique TCRbeta CDR3 rearrangement, sequence reads were collapsed and filtered. For each sample, productive Simpson clonality was calculated as the square root of Simpson's diversity index across productive rearrangements. This is the immuneACCESS table as TCRdb keeps it, with only in-frame sequences that have V and J called. A part of the clones is gone; compared with another copy, unresolved V genes explain less than half, and the rest is unexplained. The V and J calls and clone size are taken from that table; D and trimming were inferred from the DNA. Here the sample has about 190,000 clones; about 85% occur a single time. The ten largest clonotypes hold roughly 20% of the sample.

Sequencing was carried out using peripheral blood. The TCR was taken from a human donor in a cohort sampled during active COVID-19. The rearrangement combines TRBV29-1 with TRBJ2-5; the junction holds 7 bases that match TRBD1. The CDR3 region reads CSFKGARGLLIQETQYF. The DNA is TGCAGCTTTAAGGGGGCGCGAGGGCTTTTGATTCAAGAGACCCAGTACTTC.